The T cell receptor (beta chain) described here comes from a study of blood T cells in healthy people across ages. In germline, CDR1 is MNHEY, CDR2 SVGAGI. V lost 2 bases and J lost 1, with 8 bases in between. The CDR3 is 14 amino acids. Alongside a J-beta primer mix, a sample-barcoded 5' primer served in a second PCR lasting about 7 to 11 cycles. TCRdb reprocessed the 5' RACE reads with MiXCR, giving one entry per CDR3 protein. The sample includes more than 650,000 distinct CDR3 sequences, 20% to 25% seen only once; the top ten take 22%. The sample was blood. This TCR came from a man between 70 and 80 years old in good health. This sequence joins TRBV6-5 and TRBJ1-1; a possible D gene is TRBD1 (5 bases). CDR3 in DNA: TGTGCCAGCAGTTACCATAGGGGGAACACTGAAGCTTTCTTT. Protein product: CASSYHRGNTEAFF.